Shown below are 30 T cell receptor beta chains from a single sample sequenced in a study of cytomegalovirus exposure and HLA in healthy donors. PCR employed 60 Vbeta and 13 Jbeta primers. Sequencing was performed with immunoSEQ multiplex PCR; in TCRdb, only in-frame clones are kept and a portion is missing. The data contain roughly 160,000 clones, roughly 80% of them singletons. Sequenced material: PBMCs. The receptors were gathered from a male donor in good health and CMV-seronegative.

The gene calls are TRBV7-9 and TRBJ1-3; D is perhaps TRBD1 (6 bases). Per the germline V gene, CDR1 is SEHNR and CDR2 is FQNEAQ (reference sequence). Trimming took off 7 bases at V and 3 bases at J, with 19 bases between the two ends. This CDR3 has 16 residues. This chain's CDR3 is CASKLSGGSGGNTIYF. The CDR3, as DNA: TGTGCCAGCAAGCTTTCGGGGGGCTCTGGTGGAAACACCATATATTTT.

The chain joins TRBV11-3 to TRBJ2-3; the D gene is possibly TRBD2 (7 bases). Germline CDR1 reads SGHNT; CDR2 reads YENEEA. The CDR3 spans 14 residues. V gave up 5 bases and J gave up 4 bases, with 13 bases separating them. This chain's CDR3 is CASSLGGVADTQYF. The CDR3, as DNA: TGTGCCAGCAGCCTAGGGGGGGTCGCAGATACGCAGTATTTT.

This chain uses TRBV5-1 with TRBJ2-3, with TRBD2 as a possible D gene (5 bases). Germline CDR1 reads SGHRS; CDR2 reads YFSETQ. The CDR3 loop spans 17 amino acids. V gave up 0 bases and J gave up 4 bases, with 18 bases separating them. CDR3 in DNA: TGCGCCAGCAGCTTGGGGTCACTAGTGCGAGAGTCAGATACGCAGTATTTT. It encodes CASSLGSLVRESDTQYF.

The genes are TRBV6-4 and TRBJ2-1; TRBD1 aligns across 7 bases. This CDR3 spans 14 amino acids. V was pared by 8 bases and J by 6 bases, with 10 bases of the junction left unmatched. Germline V gene sequence: CDR1 MRHNA, CDR2 SNTAGT. CDR3 DNA sequence: TGTGCCAGCGCCCCCGGACAGGCTTCCAATGAGCAGTTCTTC. This sequence encodes CASAPGQASNEQFF.

This rearrangement joins TRBV5-4 to TRBJ2-6, with 12 bases aligning to TRBD1. Germline assignment: CDR1 SGHNT and CDR2 YYREEE (reference sequence). This CDR3 contains 17 residues. J was trimmed by 2 bases and V by 2 bases; bases with no gene match: 2. The DNA of the CDR3 is TGTGCCAGCAGCTTCGGGACAGGGGGCACTGGGGCCAACGTCCTGACTTTC. Translating gives CASSFGTGGTGANVLTF.

As regards this clone: The sample holds other DNA sequences that translate to the same CDR3. The chain joins TRBV25-1 to TRBJ2-7; 10 bases align to TRBD1. Losses at the gene ends were 1 base for V and 1 base for J; bases not matched to a gene: 4. Germline V lookup: CDR1 MGHDK, CDR2 SYGVNS. The CDR3 has 16 residues. The CDR3: CASSESPGQGSYEQYF. CDR3 bases: TGTGCCAGCAGTGAATCTCCGGGACAGGGGTCCTACGAGCAGTACTTC.

A note on this clone: Different DNA sequences within this sample yield the same CDR3. The chain links TRBV6-6 to TRBJ1-4; 9 nucleotides match TRBD1. V was clipped by 3 bases and J by 8 bases; unmatched bases: 1. The CDR3 has 13 amino acids. Germline V gene lookup returns CDR1 MNHNY and CDR2 SVGAGI (reference sequence). The CDR3 loop is CASSYGTGEKLFF. The CDR3 bases are TGTGCCAGCAGTTATGGGACAGGGGAAAAACTGTTTTTT.

The chain links TRBV5-1 to TRBJ2-1; D is possibly TRBD1 (6 bases). The CDR3 spans 15 residues. The germline CDR1 and CDR2 sequences are SGHRS and YFSETQ. V lost 0 bases, J lost 8 bases, and 15 bases lay in between. In nucleotides, the CDR3 is TGCGCCAGCAGCTTGGCGGCAGGGGTGGTCGATGAGCAGTTCTTC. Protein sequence: CASSLAAGVVDEQFF. Complete variable domain (other parts from reference TRBV5-1 and TRBJ2-1): KAGVTQTPRYLIKTRGQQVTLSCSPISGHRSVSWYQQTPGQGLQFLFEYFSETQRNKGNFPGRFSGRQFSNSRSEMNVSTLELGDSALYLCASSLAAGVVDEQFFGPGTRLTVL.

The rearrangement joins TRBV11-2 to TRBJ2-7; 8 bases are a match to TRBD1. The junction had 13 bases not matched to a gene; V was cut back by 4 bases and J by 5 bases. Germline CDR1 reads SGHAT; CDR2 reads FQNNGV. The CDR3 has 16 residues. The CDR3 coding sequence is TGTGCCAGCAGCTCGAAACCCGGACAGGGTAAGGACGAGCAGTACTTC. It yields the protein CASSSKPGQGKDEQYF.

This sequence joins TRBV5-1 and TRBJ2-5, with 10 bases matching TRBD1. The CDR3 consists of 14 residues. Trimming removed 3 bases from V and 4 bases from J; junction bases left unmatched: 3. Per germline, CDR1 SGHRS and CDR2 YFSETQ. CDR3 region: CASSSDRGRETQYF. The CDR3 DNA follows: TGCGCCAGCAGCTCCGACAGGGGGCGAGAGACCCAGTACTTC. Together with reference TRBV5-1 and TRBJ2-5, the CDR3 gives the full variable domain: KAGVTQTPRYLIKTRGQQVTLSCSPISGHRSVSWYQQTPGQGLQFLFEYFSETQRNKGNFPGRFSGRQFSNSRSEMNVSTLELGDSALYLCASSSDRGRETQYFGPGTRLLVL.

CDR3: CASTHVDRANSPLHF. The CDR3 nucleotides read TGTGCCAGCACTCACGTCGACAGGGCTAATTCACCCCTCCACTTT. The chain recombines TRBV5-6 with TRBJ1-6; 7 bases match TRBD1. This CDR3 has 15 amino acids. V lost 6 bases to trimming and J lost 6 bases; unmatched junction nucleotides: 9. The germline CDR1 and CDR2 sequences are SGHDT and YYEEEE.

The genes are TRBV19 and TRBJ1-2, with 9 nucleotides matching TRBD1. Germline V gene sequence: CDR1 LNHDA, CDR2 SQIVND (reference sequence). There are 12 residues in the CDR3. J was trimmed by 3 bases and V by 10 bases; bases with no gene match: 3. The CDR3 coding sequence is TGTGCCACCGGACAGGGGTACTATGGCTACACCTTC. Translation: CATGQGYYGYTF.

The V and J genes are TRBV19 and TRBJ1-2; possibly TRBD1 for D (6 bases). CDR1 is LNHDA and CDR2 is SQIVND in the germline V gene (reference sequence). Deletions cut 5 bases from V and 4 bases from J, with 11 bases between. The CDR3 has 13 residues. The CDR3 here is CASSGDIGYGYTF. The CDR3 bases are TGTGCCAGTAGTGGGGACATAGGCTATGGCTACACCTTC.

The chain combines TRBV27 with TRBJ1-6; no reliable D call. Looked up from germline, CDR1 is MNHEY and CDR2 is SMNVEV (reference sequence). With 1 base removed from V and 9 bases from J, the gap between germline ends came to 10 bases. The CDR3 consists of 14 residues. The CDR3 sequence is CASSLWGEGSPLHF. The CDR3, as DNA: TGTGCCAGCAGTTTATGGGGTGAGGGTTCACCCCTCCACTTT.

The chain carries TRBV19 and TRBJ2-2, with 12 bases fitting TRBD1. Unmatched junction bases numbered 6, after V lost 6 bases and J lost 7 bases. Germline values: CDR1 LNHDA, CDR2 SQIVND (reference sequence). This CDR3 contains 15 residues. CDR3 bases: TGTGCCAGTAGGACCGGGACAGGGGGCCACGGGGAGCTGTTTTTT. Protein sequence: CASRTGTGGHGELFF.

V usage is TRBV19 and J usage is TRBJ2-1; TRBD2 agrees at 10 bases. This CDR3 region has 15 residues. J lost 9 bases, V lost 0 bases, and 5 bases had no gene match. Germline V lookup: CDR1 LNHDA, CDR2 SQIVND (reference sequence). The DNA of the CDR3 is TGTGCCAGTAGTATAGATACCTCTAGCGGGGGTGAGCAGTTCTTC. Its translation: CASSIDTSSGGEQFF. Combining the CDR3 with reference TRBV19 and TRBJ2-1 gives the whole variable domain DGGITQSPKYLFRKEGQNVTLSCEQNLNHDAMYWYRQDPGQGLRLIYYSQIVNDFQKGDIAEGYSVSREKKESFPLTVTSAQKNPTAFYLCASSIDTSSGGEQFFGPGTRLTVL.

A few counts support this clone. The chain carries TRBV9 and TRBJ1-1, with 9 bases fitting TRBD1. After removal of 3 bases from V and 0 bases from J, the junction contained 6 bases not matched to a gene. Germline V gives CDR1 SGDLS, CDR2 YYNGEE. The CDR3 is 16 amino acids. CDR3 in DNA: TGTGCCAGCAGCGGGGGACAGGGCGTTATGAACACTGAAGCTTTCTTT. This encodes CASSGGQGVMNTEAFF. Using reference TRBV9 and TRBJ1-1 for the parts outside the CDR3, the full variable domain is DSGVTQTPKHLITATGQRVTLRCSPRSGDLSVYWYQQSLDQGLQFLIQYYNGEERAKGNILERFSAQQFPDLHSELNLSSLELGDSALYFCASSGGQGVMNTEAFFGQGTRLTVV.

The chain recombines TRBV7-8 with TRBJ2-5, with a possible D match to TRBD1 (6 bases). Trimming removed 0 bases from V and 4 bases from J, with 12 bases in between. The length of the CDR3 is 15 residues. From germline, CDR1 is SGHVS and CDR2 FQNEAQ. CDR3 DNA: TGTGCCAGCAGCTTAGCGGGACACCTGGCAGAGACCCAGTACTTC. Translation: CASSLAGHLAETQYF. The entire variable domain, with the rest obtained from reference TRBV7-8 and TRBJ2-5, is as follows: GAGVSQSPRYKVAKRGQDVALRCDPISGHVSLFWYQQALGQGPEFLTYFQNEAQLDKSGLPSDRFFAERPEGSVSTLKIQRTQQEDSAVYLCASSLAGHLAETQYFGPGTRLLVL.

The chain uses TRBV5-1 and TRBJ2-7; 7 bases align to TRBD1. V lost 5 bases, J lost 3 bases, and 8 bases stayed unmatched. CDR1 is SGHRS, CDR2 YFSETQ, per germline. CDR3 length: 14 residues. The CDR3 region is CASRPSQGNYEQYF. The CDR3 DNA follows: TGCGCCAGCAGACCGTCACAGGGGAACTACGAGCAGTACTTC.

The V and J genes are TRBV5-6 and TRBJ2-7; 10 bases are a match to TRBD1. The germline gives CDR1 SGHDT, CDR2 YYEEEE. The CDR3 length is 15 residues. Trimming cost V 3 bases and J 2 bases; bases outside gene matches: 5. This CDR3 reads CASSYRDRGTYEQYF. For the CDR3, the DNA is TGTGCCAGCAGCTACCGGGACAGGGGTACCTACGAGCAGTACTTC.

The genes are TRBV5-1 and TRBJ1-2, with a tentative D call TRBD1 (6 bases). CDR3 size: 14 residues. Trimming shortened V by 2 bases and J by 2 bases, and 10 bases separated the two germline ends. Germline CDR1 SGHRS, CDR2 YFSETQ. The CDR3 here is CASSLPGTNYGYTF. The CDR3 DNA reads as TGCGCCAGCAGCTTACCCGGGACAAACTATGGCTACACCTTC.

This clone was picked up a small number of times. The V gene is TRBV14, the J gene TRBJ1-1; 7 bases fit TRBD1. The CDR3 has 15 residues. The trim removed 5 bases at V and 0 bases at J, leaving 6 bases unmatched. The V gene's germline CDR1 is SGHDN and CDR2 FVKESK. Here the CDR3 reads CASSAQGSMNTEAFF. CDR3 in DNA: TGTGCCAGCAGCGCACAGGGGTCCATGAACACTGAAGCTTTCTTT. Based on the CDR3 plus reference TRBV14 and TRBJ1-1, the full variable domain is EAGVTQFPSHSVIEKGQTVTLRCDPISGHDNLYWYRRVMGKEIKFLLHFVKESKQDESGMPNNRFLAERTGGTYSTLKVQPAELEDSGVYFCASSAQGSMNTEAFFGQGTRLTVV.

V and J are TRBV5-1 and TRBJ2-5; 8 bases agree with TRBD1. The CDR3 length is 15 residues. Germline V CDR1 and CDR2: SGHRS, YFSETQ. Losses at the gene ends were 4 bases for V and 5 bases for J; bases not matched to a gene: 10. CDR3 nucleotide sequence: TGCGCCAGCAGCCTGACGGACAGGGAAACGGAGACCCAGTACTTC. It is translated as CASSLTDRETETQYF.

The genes are TRBV5-4 and TRBJ2-7; 9 positions agree with TRBD1. V lost 3 bases and J lost 5; bases outside the gene matches: 3. Per the germline V gene, CDR1 is SGHNT and CDR2 is YYREEE (reference sequence). This CDR3 spans 13 amino acids. The CDR3 loop reads CASSWDRADEQYF. CDR3 DNA sequence: TGTGCCAGCAGCTGGGACAGGGCGGACGAGCAGTACTTC.

The gene calls are TRBV7-9 and TRBJ2-1; the match to TRBD1 covers 9 bases. The J segment lost 8 bases and the V segment lost 5 bases, leaving 7 bases of the junction unmatched. The CDR3 is 14 residues long. The germline V gene has CDR1 SEHNR and CDR2 FQNEAQ (reference sequence). The CDR3 here is CASSPGQGMYEQFF. The CDR3 bases are TGTGCCAGCAGCCCGGGACAGGGTATGTATGAGCAGTTCTTC.

The V and J genes are TRBV5-1 and TRBJ2-7; TRBD1 matches 11 bases. The junction had 10 bases not matched to a gene; V was cut back by 2 bases and J by 0 bases. There are 18 residues in the CDR3. Looked up from germline, CDR1 is SGHRS and CDR2 is YFSETQ. The CDR3 loop reads CASSLFNGQGAFSYEQYF. CDR3 bases: TGCGCCAGCAGCTTATTTAACGGACAGGGGGCCTTCTCCTACGAGCAGTACTTC. The full variable domain, rest sourced from reference TRBV5-1 and TRBJ2-7, is KAGVTQTPRYLIKTRGQQVTLSCSPISGHRSVSWYQQTPGQGLQFLFEYFSETQRNKGNFPGRFSGRQFSNSRSEMNVSTLELGDSALYLCASSLFNGQGAFSYEQYFGPGTRLTVT.

The J gene is TRBJ1-6, the V gene TRBV5-1; the match to TRBD1 covers 9 bases. CDR1 and CDR2 from the germline V gene are SGHRS and YFSETQ. The CDR3 is 16 amino acids. Unmatched junction bases numbered 10, after V lost 2 bases and J lost 10 bases. CDR3 protein: CASSLVLTGGQSPLHF. The CDR3 DNA reads TGCGCCAGCAGCTTAGTCCTTACAGGGGGCCAGTCACCCCTCCACTTT.

This clone appeared a single time. The genes are TRBV29-1 and TRBJ1-2, with D possibly matching TRBD1 (6 bases). The CDR3 has 12 amino acids. Germline CDR1 SQVTM, CDR2 ANQGSEA. Deletions cut 7 bases from V and 3 bases from J, with 12 bases between. The CDR3 is CSARTDYYGYTF. The CDR3 nucleotides are TGCAGCGCACGGACAGACTACTATGGCTACACCTTC.

The chain has TRBV13 and TRBJ1-1, with D possibly TRBD1 on 6 matching bases. Trimming stripped 4 bases from V and 0 bases from J, with 12 bases between. In germline, CDR1 is PRHDT, CDR2 FYEKMQ (reference sequence). The CDR3 is 15 residues long. CDR3 amino acids: CASSSWDNMNTEAFF. The CDR3, as DNA: TGTGCCAGCAGCTCATGGGACAACATGAACACTGAAGCTTTCTTT.

The J gene is TRBJ1-4, the V gene TRBV2; the D is unclear. This CDR3 contains 11 residues. Per the germline V gene, CDR1 is SNHLY and CDR2 is FYNNEI. Trimming shortened V by 6 bases and J by 8 bases, and 7 bases separated the two germline ends. CDR3 region: CASRQYEKLFF. The CDR3 DNA reads as TGTGCCAGCAGGCAGTACGAAAAACTGTTTTTT.